These T cell receptor beta chains were read from a single sample in a study of shared clonotypes between healthy human individuals. Libraries were prepared by immunoSEQ multiplex PCR; TCRdb keeps only in-frame clonotypes and omits some of them. Of about 2.3 million clones in the sample, over 90% were seen once. Sequencing input: naive CD4+ T cells from PBMCs. These receptors all come from a man younger than 35 in good health. Some clones in this sample may be carry-over from other donors' samples. Both conserved end residues are part of each CDR3. Each record gives: clone size, D gene, V gene, J gene, CDR3 DNA, CDR3 protein. D genes are given only for firm matches. The listing skips clone size in some rows; elsewhere it reads once, few, many or a size class.

clone size: .; D gene: .; V gene: TRBV28; J gene: TRBJ2-1; CDR3 DNA: TGTGCCAGCAGTTTGCCCGTTAACAATGAGCAGTTCTTC; CDR3 protein: CASSLPVNNEQFF
clone size: few; D gene: .; V gene: TRBV28; J gene: TRBJ1-1; CDR3 DNA: TGTGCCAGCAGTGCTCCGGGACTTGAAGCTTTCTTT; CDR3 protein: CASSAPGLEAFF
clone size: .; D gene: .; V gene: TRBV2; J gene: TRBJ1-1; CDR3 DNA: TGTGCCAGCAGTGAAAGGATTGGGAGGAGGGACACTGAAGCTTTCTTT; CDR3 protein: CASSERIGRRDTEAFF
clone size: .; D gene: .; V gene: TRBV4-1; J gene: TRBJ2-7; CDR3 DNA: TGCGCCAGCAGGCTTACAGGGGGGGCCAACACCTACGAGCAGTACTTC; CDR3 protein: CASRLTGGANTYEQYF
clone size: .; D gene: TRBD1; V gene: TRBV18; J gene: TRBJ2-5; CDR3 DNA: TGTGCCAGCTCCTCAGACAGGGTAGAGACCCAGTACTTC; CDR3 protein: CASSSDRVETQYF
clone size: .; D gene: TRBD1; V gene: TRBV28; J gene: TRBJ1-1; CDR3 DNA: TGTGCCAGCAGTTTATCGACAGGGGGCAGGGACACTGAAGCTTTCTTT; CDR3 protein: CASSLSTGGRDTEAFF
clone size: .; D gene: TRBD1; V gene: TRBV28; J gene: TRBJ1-5; CDR3 DNA: TGTGCCAGCAGTTTCTTCGGGACAGGTAATACTCAGCCCCAGCATTTT; CDR3 protein: CASSFFGTGNTQPQHF
clone size: .; D gene: .; V gene: TRBV28; J gene: TRBJ1-5; CDR3 DNA: TGTGCCACGCCCCGGTCCGGCAATCAGCCCCAGCATTTT; CDR3 protein: CATPRSGNQPQHF
clone size: .; D gene: .; V gene: TRBV28; J gene: TRBJ2-5; CDR3 DNA: TGTGCCAGCAGTTTAACTGGGTATGGGGAGACCCAGTACTTC; CDR3 protein: CASSLTGYGETQYF
clone size: few; D gene: TRBD1; V gene: TRBV2; J gene: TRBJ1-3; CDR3 DNA: TGTGCCAGCAGCGCGGACAGGGGATCCATATATTTT; CDR3 protein: CASSADRGSIYF
clone size: once; D gene: .; V gene: TRBV7-2; J gene: TRBJ1-5; CDR3 DNA: TGTGCCAGCAGCCCCGGGGGGGGTGGCAATCAGCCCCAGCATTTT; CDR3 protein: CASSPGGGGNQPQHF
clone size: .; D gene: .; V gene: TRBV29-1; J gene: TRBJ2-7; CDR3 DNA: TGCAGCGTCTGGGCCTACGAGCAGTACTTC; CDR3 protein: CSVWAYEQYF
clone size: .; D gene: TRBD1; V gene: TRBV9; J gene: TRBJ1-4; CDR3 DNA: TGTGCCAGCAGCGTAGGAACCCAGGGGGCGGAGGAAAAACTGTTTTTT; CDR3 protein: CASSVGTQGAEEKLFF
clone size: once; D gene: .; V gene: TRBV7-8; J gene: TRBJ1-1; CDR3 DNA: TGTGCCAGCAGCTCTCTAGGCAGGGTGGTCACTGAAGCTTTCTTT; CDR3 protein: CASSSLGRVVTEAFF
clone size: .; D gene: .; V gene: TRBV27; J gene: TRBJ2-2; CDR3 DNA: TGTGCCAGCAGTCATACAGGGATCGCGAACACCGGGGAGCTGTTTTTT; CDR3 protein: CASSHTGIANTGELFF
clone size: .; D gene: .; V gene: TRBV5-1; J gene: TRBJ1-2; CDR3 DNA: TGCGCCAGCAGCTCCCAATCACAGGGAATTTATGGCTACACCTTC; CDR3 protein: CASSSQSQGIYGYTF
clone size: .; D gene: .; V gene: TRBV4-1; J gene: TRBJ1-2; CDR3 DNA: TGCGCCAGCAGCCAAGACGACAGGCCACTGCACTATTATGGCTACACCTTC; CDR3 protein: CASSQDDRPLHYYGYTF
clone size: .; D gene: TRBD2; V gene: TRBV6-5; J gene: TRBJ2-5; CDR3 DNA: TGTGCCAGCAGTTACAGACTAGCGGGAGGAGAGACCCAGTACTTC; CDR3 protein: CASSYRLAGGETQYF
clone size: .; D gene: .; V gene: TRBV5-1; J gene: TRBJ1-2; CDR3 DNA: TGCGCCAGCAGCTCGGGACCCGTAGGTAGCTATGGCTACACCTTC; CDR3 protein: CASSSGPVGSYGYTF
clone size: .; D gene: TRBD2; V gene: TRBV11-2; J gene: TRBJ2-7; CDR3 DNA: TGTGCCAGCAGCCCTTTCTCTGTTAGCGGGAAGAACCCCTACGAGCAGTACTTC; CDR3 protein: CASSPFSVSGKNPYEQYF
clone size: .; D gene: .; V gene: TRBV11-3; J gene: TRBJ2-3; CDR3 DNA: TGTGCCAGCAGCTTGGGAACAGATACGCAGTATTTT; CDR3 protein: CASSLGTDTQYF
clone size: .; D gene: .; V gene: TRBV30; J gene: TRBJ2-2; CDR3 DNA: TGTGCCTGGAGTGCCTGGGTCAGCCCGGACGGGGAGCTGTTTTTT; CDR3 protein: CAWSAWVSPDGELFF
clone size: .; D gene: .; V gene: TRBV5-6; J gene: TRBJ2-7; CDR3 DNA: TGTGCCAGCAGCTCTATTGACGGATACCTTTTTTACGAGCAGTACTTC; CDR3 protein: CASSSIDGYLFYEQYF
clone size: .; D gene: TRBD2; V gene: TRBV19; J gene: TRBJ2-7; CDR3 DNA: TGTGCCAGTAGTATCAGTCTAGCGGGAGTAATTCCCTCGTACGAGCAGTACTTC; CDR3 protein: CASSISLAGVIPSYEQYF
clone size: .; D gene: TRBD1; V gene: TRBV5-1; J gene: TRBJ2-5; CDR3 DNA: TGCGCCAGCAACAGGGGGAACCAAGAGACCCAGTACTTC; CDR3 protein: CASNRGNQETQYF
clone size: once; D gene: TRBD2; V gene: TRBV19; J gene: TRBJ2-1; CDR3 DNA: TGTGCCAGTAGAACATTGGGGGGGAGAACCTACAATGAGCAGTTCTTC; CDR3 protein: CASRTLGGRTYNEQFF
clone size: .; D gene: .; V gene: TRBV30; J gene: TRBJ1-3; CDR3 DNA: TGTGCCTGGAGTGTAGAGCCTCGCTCTGGAAACACCATATATTTT; CDR3 protein: CAWSVEPRSGNTIYF
clone size: .; D gene: .; V gene: TRBV9; J gene: TRBJ2-7; CDR3 DNA: TGTGCCAGCAGCGTAGCGCTGGGATCAATCTACGAGCAGTACTTC; CDR3 protein: CASSVALGSIYEQYF
clone size: .; D gene: .; V gene: TRBV7-9; J gene: TRBJ2-7; CDR3 DNA: TGTGCCAGCAGCCCAGGGGGGGGCCTTTTCGAGCAGTACTTC; CDR3 protein: CASSPGGGLFEQYF
clone size: .; D gene: .; V gene: TRBV5-1; J gene: TRBJ2-7; CDR3 DNA: TGCGCCAGCAGCCCTTTTAATCCCTCCTACGAGCAGTACTTC; CDR3 protein: CASSPFNPSYEQYF
clone size: .; D gene: .; V gene: TRBV27; J gene: TRBJ1-2; CDR3 DNA: TGTGCCAGCAGTCGAGCGCCCGGCAACTATGGCTACACCTTC; CDR3 protein: CASSRAPGNYGYTF
clone size: .; D gene: .; V gene: TRBV19; J gene: TRBJ1-1; CDR3 DNA: TGTGCCAGCCACCCCGCGTCGGGGGCGGTTGAAGCTTTCTTT; CDR3 protein: CASHPASGAVEAFF
clone size: .; D gene: TRBD1; V gene: TRBV18; J gene: TRBJ2-5; CDR3 DNA: TGTGCCAGCTCACCATTGCCGGGACAGACGGCGGAGACCCAGTACTTC; CDR3 protein: CASSPLPGQTAETQYF
clone size: .; D gene: .; V gene: TRBV5-1; J gene: TRBJ2-1; CDR3 DNA: TGCGCCAGCAGCCTTCTAGAGGGGCTGGAAAGCGCGCAGTTCTTC; CDR3 protein: CASSLLEGLESAQFF
clone size: .; D gene: .; V gene: TRBV2; J gene: TRBJ1-5; CDR3 DNA: TGTGCCAGCAGCAGGGCGACCCGGAGTCAGCCCCAGCATTTT; CDR3 protein: CASSRATRSQPQHF
clone size: .; D gene: TRBD2; V gene: TRBV5-1; J gene: TRBJ2-5; CDR3 DNA: TGCGCCAGCAGCTTGGGATCCAGCGGGAACCAAGAGACCCAGTACTTC; CDR3 protein: CASSLGSSGNQETQYF
clone size: .; D gene: TRBD2; V gene: TRBV5-1; J gene: TRBJ2-5; CDR3 DNA: TGCGCCAGCGGCACCGGGACTAGCGGGCCAGGACAGGAGACCCAGTACTTC; CDR3 protein: CASGTGTSGPGQETQYF
clone size: .; D gene: .; V gene: TRBV7-2; J gene: TRBJ1-1; CDR3 DNA: TGTGCCAGCAGCATCGGGCCCGAAGCTGAAGCTTTCTTT; CDR3 protein: CASSIGPEAEAFF
clone size: .; D gene: .; V gene: TRBV5-6; J gene: TRBJ1-1; CDR3 DNA: TGTGCCAGCAGCGAAGGGACTCCGAACACTGAAGCTTTCTTT; CDR3 protein: CASSEGTPNTEAFF
clone size: .; D gene: .; V gene: TRBV30; J gene: TRBJ1-4; CDR3 DNA: TGTGCCTGGAGTGTCGGGCAGGGGACTAATGAAAAACTGTTTTTT; CDR3 protein: CAWSVGQGTNEKLFF
clone size: .; D gene: .; V gene: TRBV28; J gene: TRBJ2-7; CDR3 DNA: TGTGCCAGCAGTATTAGCGGAATTTCCTACGAGCAGTACTTC; CDR3 protein: CASSISGISYEQYF
clone size: .; D gene: .; V gene: TRBV7-3; J gene: TRBJ2-3; CDR3 DNA: TGTGCCAGCAGCTTAACAGGGCGGGGGCACAGCACAGATACGCAGTATTTT; CDR3 protein: CASSLTGRGHSTDTQYF
clone size: .; D gene: .; V gene: TRBV4-3; J gene: TRBJ2-1; CDR3 DNA: TGCGCCAGCAGCCAAAGCTATCTTAGACTGAAGGCATCCTACAATGAGCAGTTCTTC; CDR3 protein: CASSQSYLRLKASYNEQFF
clone size: few; D gene: TRBD1; V gene: TRBV6-6; J gene: TRBJ1-2; CDR3 DNA: TGTGCCAGCAGTTACGGTCACAGGGGGGACTATGGCTACACCTTC; CDR3 protein: CASSYGHRGDYGYTF
clone size: few; D gene: .; V gene: TRBV29-1; J gene: TRBJ1-1; CDR3 DNA: TGCAGCGTTGAAGCAAGGGGCCGGACTGAAGCTTTCTTT; CDR3 protein: CSVEARGRTEAFF
clone size: .; D gene: .; V gene: TRBV9; J gene: TRBJ1-1; CDR3 DNA: TGTGCCAGCAGCTCCCAACCTATGGACACTGAAGCTTTCTTT; CDR3 protein: CASSSQPMDTEAFF
clone size: .; D gene: .; V gene: TRBV19; J gene: TRBJ2-2; CDR3 DNA: TGTGCCAGTAGTACGCGTCCGAACACCGGGGAGCTGTTTTTT; CDR3 protein: CASSTRPNTGELFF
clone size: .; D gene: TRBD2; V gene: TRBV9; J gene: TRBJ2-2; CDR3 DNA: TGTGCCAGCAGCAGGACTAGCGAACCAAACACCGGGGAGCTGTTTTTT; CDR3 protein: CASSRTSEPNTGELFF
clone size: .; D gene: TRBD1; V gene: TRBV6-5; J gene: TRBJ2-3; CDR3 DNA: TGTGCCAGCAGTTGGGACAGGGATGCGGATACGCAGTATTTT; CDR3 protein: CASSWDRDADTQYF
clone size: .; D gene: TRBD1; V gene: TRBV28; J gene: TRBJ2-7; CDR3 DNA: TGTGCCAGCAGCGGTAACCGGGACAGGGCCCACGAGCAGTACTTC; CDR3 protein: CASSGNRDRAHEQYF
clone size: .; D gene: TRBD1; V gene: TRBV6-6; J gene: TRBJ1-1; CDR3 DNA: TGTGCCAGCAAACAGGGACAGAAGAACACTGAAGCTTTCTTT; CDR3 protein: CASKQGQKNTEAFF
clone size: .; D gene: TRBD2; V gene: TRBV2; J gene: TRBJ2-5; CDR3 DNA: TGTGCCAGCGGGCGGGCTAGCGGGCAAGAGACCCAGTACTTC; CDR3 protein: CASGRASGQETQYF
clone size: .; D gene: TRBD2; V gene: TRBV28; J gene: TRBJ2-1; CDR3 DNA: TGTGCCAGCAGATTAGCGGGGTATTACAATGAGCAGTTCTTC; CDR3 protein: CASRLAGYYNEQFF
clone size: .; D gene: .; V gene: TRBV4-1; J gene: TRBJ2-2; CDR3 DNA: TGCGCCAGCAGCCAAGAACGCAGGCAAAACGGGGAGCTGTTTTTT; CDR3 protein: CASSQERRQNGELFF
clone size: .; D gene: .; V gene: TRBV28; J gene: TRBJ2-7; CDR3 DNA: TGTGCCAGCAGTACATTCGGCGGGATATACGAGCAGTACTTC; CDR3 protein: CASSTFGGIYEQYF
clone size: .; D gene: TRBD2; V gene: TRBV5-1; J gene: TRBJ2-1; CDR3 DNA: TGCGCCAGTTCTCGGACCGCGGCTAGCGGATACAATGAGCAGTTCTTC; CDR3 protein: CASSRTAASGYNEQFF
clone size: .; D gene: TRBD2; V gene: TRBV5-1; J gene: TRBJ2-1; CDR3 DNA: TGCGCCAGCAGCTTGGTGGCGGGAGGCGGTGAGCAGTTCTTC; CDR3 protein: CASSLVAGGGEQFF
clone size: .; D gene: TRBD1; V gene: TRBV19; J gene: TRBJ2-7; CDR3 DNA: TGTGCCAGTAGCCCCACAGGGGGAGTTTACGAGCAGTACTTC; CDR3 protein: CASSPTGGVYEQYF
clone size: few; D gene: .; V gene: TRBV11-2; J gene: TRBJ1-1; CDR3 DNA: TGTGCCAGCAGCTTACAACAGGTTAACACTGAAGCTTTCTTT; CDR3 protein: CASSLQQVNTEAFF